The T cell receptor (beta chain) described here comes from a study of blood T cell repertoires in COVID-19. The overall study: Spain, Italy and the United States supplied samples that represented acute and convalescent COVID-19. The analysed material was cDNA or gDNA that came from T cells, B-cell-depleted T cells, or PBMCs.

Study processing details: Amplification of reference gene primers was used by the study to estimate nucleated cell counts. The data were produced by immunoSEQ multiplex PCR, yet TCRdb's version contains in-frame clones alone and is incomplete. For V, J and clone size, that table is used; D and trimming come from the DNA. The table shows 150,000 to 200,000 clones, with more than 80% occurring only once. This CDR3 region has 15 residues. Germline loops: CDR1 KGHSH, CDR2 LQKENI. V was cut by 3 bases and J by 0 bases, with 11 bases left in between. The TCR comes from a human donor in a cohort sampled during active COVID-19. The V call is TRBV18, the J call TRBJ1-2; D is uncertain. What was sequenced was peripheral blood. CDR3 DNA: TGTGCCAGCTCACCCCGGGGAAATGCTAACTATGGCTACACCTTC. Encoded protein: CASSPRGNANYGYTF.